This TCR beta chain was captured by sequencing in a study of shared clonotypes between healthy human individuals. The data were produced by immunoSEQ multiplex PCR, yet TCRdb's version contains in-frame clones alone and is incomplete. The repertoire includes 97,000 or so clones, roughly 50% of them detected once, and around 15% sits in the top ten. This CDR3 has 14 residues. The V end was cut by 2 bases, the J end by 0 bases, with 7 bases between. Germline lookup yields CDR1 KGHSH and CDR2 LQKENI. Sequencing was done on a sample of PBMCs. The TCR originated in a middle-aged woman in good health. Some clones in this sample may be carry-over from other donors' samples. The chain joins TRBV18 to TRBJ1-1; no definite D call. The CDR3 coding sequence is TGTGCCAGCTCACCAAACGCGGTGAACACTGAAGCTTTCTTT. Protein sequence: CASSPNAVNTEAFF.